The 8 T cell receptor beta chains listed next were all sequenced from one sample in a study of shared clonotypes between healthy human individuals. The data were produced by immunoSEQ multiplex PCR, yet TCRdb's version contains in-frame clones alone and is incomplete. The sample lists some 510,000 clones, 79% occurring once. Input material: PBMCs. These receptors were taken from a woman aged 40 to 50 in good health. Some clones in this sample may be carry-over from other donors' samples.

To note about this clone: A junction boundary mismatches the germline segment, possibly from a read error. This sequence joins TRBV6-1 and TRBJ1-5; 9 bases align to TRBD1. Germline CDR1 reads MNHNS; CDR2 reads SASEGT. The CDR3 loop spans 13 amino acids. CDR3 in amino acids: CASSEAPGTGLFF. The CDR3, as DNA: TGTGCCAGCAGTGAAGCGCCAGGGACAGGGTTATTTTTT.

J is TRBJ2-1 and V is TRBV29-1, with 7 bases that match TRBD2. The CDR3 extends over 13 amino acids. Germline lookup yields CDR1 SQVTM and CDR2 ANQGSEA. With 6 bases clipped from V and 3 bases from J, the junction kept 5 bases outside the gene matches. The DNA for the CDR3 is TGCAGCGTCCCCAGCGGGGACTACAATGAGCAGTTCTTC. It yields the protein CSVPSGDYNEQFF.

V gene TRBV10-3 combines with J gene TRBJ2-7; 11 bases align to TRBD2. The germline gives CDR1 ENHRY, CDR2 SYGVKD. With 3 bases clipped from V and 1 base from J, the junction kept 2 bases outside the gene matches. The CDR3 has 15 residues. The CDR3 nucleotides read TGTGCCATCAGTGAAACTAGCGGGAGTTCCTACGAGCAGTACTTC. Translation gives CAISETSGSSYEQYF.

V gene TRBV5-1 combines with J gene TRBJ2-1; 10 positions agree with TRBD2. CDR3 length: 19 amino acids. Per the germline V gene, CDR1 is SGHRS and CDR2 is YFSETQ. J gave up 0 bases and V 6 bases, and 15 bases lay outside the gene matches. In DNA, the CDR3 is TGCGCCAGCACTCCCGGAATGGCTAGCGGGAGCCCCTCCTACAATGAGCAGTTCTTC. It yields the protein CASTPGMASGSPSYNEQFF.

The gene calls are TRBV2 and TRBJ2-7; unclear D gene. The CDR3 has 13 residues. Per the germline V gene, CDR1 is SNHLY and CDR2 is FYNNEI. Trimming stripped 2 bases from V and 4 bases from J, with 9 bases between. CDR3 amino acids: CASSEISAYEQYF. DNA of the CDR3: TGTGCCAGCAGTGAAATATCCGCGTACGAGCAGTACTTC.

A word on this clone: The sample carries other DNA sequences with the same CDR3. The CDR3 sequence is CASSLGQGAYNEQFF. The DNA for the CDR3 is TGCGCCAGCAGCCTGGGACAGGGGGCTTACAATGAGCAGTTCTTC. This chain links TRBV5-1 with TRBJ2-1, with 12 bases identical to TRBD1. There are 15 residues in the CDR3. Trimming cost V 4 bases and J 4 bases; bases outside gene matches: 3. Germline V CDR1 and CDR2: SGHRS, YFSETQ.

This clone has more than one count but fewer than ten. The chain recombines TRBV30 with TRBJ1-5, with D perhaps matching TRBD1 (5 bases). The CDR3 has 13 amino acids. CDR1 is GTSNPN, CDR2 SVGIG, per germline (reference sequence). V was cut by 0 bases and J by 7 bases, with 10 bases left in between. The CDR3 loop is CAWSVRDGQPQHF. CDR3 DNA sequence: TGTGCCTGGAGTGTACGGGACGGGCAGCCCCAGCATTTT.

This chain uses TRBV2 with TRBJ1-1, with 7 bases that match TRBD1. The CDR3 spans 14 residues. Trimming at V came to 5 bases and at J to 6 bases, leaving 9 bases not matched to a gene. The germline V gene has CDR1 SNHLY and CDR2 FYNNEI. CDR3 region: CASSLGQLSAEAFF. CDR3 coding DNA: TGTGCCAGCAGTTTGGGACAGTTGAGCGCTGAAGCTTTCTTT.